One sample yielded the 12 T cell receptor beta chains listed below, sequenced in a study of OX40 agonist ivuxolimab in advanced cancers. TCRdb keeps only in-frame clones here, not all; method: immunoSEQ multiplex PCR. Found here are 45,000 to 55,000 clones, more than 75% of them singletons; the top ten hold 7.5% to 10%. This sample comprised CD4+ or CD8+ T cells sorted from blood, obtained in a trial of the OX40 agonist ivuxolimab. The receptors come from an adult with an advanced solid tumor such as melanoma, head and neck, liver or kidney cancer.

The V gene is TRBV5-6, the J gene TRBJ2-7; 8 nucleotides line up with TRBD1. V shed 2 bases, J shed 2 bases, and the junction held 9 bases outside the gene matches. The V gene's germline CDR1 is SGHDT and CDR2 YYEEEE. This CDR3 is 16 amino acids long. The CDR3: CASSFGAGGNPYEQYF. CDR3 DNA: TGTGCCAGCAGCTTTGGGGCAGGGGGCAACCCCTACGAGCAGTACTTC. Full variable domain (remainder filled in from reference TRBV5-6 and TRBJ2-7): DAGVTQSPTHLIKTRGQQVTLRCSPKSGHDTVSWYQQALGQGPQFIFQYYEEEERQRGNFPDRFSGHQFPNYSSELNVNALLLGDSALYLCASSFGAGGNPYEQYFGPGTRLTVT.

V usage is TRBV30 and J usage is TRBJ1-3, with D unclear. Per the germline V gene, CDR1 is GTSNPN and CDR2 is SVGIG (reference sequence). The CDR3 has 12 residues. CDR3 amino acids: CALKAPGNTIYF. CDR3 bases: TGTGCACTGAAGGCCCCTGGAAACACCATATATTTT.

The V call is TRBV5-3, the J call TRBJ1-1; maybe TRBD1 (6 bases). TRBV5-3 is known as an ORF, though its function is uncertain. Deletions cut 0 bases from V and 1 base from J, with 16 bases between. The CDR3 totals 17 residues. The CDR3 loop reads CARSLALPDRPNTEAFF. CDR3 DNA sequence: TGTGCCAGAAGCTTGGCCCTCCCCGACAGGCCGAACACTGAAGCTTTCTTT.

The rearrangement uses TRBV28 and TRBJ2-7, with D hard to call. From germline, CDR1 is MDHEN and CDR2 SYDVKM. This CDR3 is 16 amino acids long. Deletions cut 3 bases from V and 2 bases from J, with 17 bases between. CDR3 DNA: TGTGCCAGCAGTTTTTTGAAGTCTCTGAGTCCCTACGAGCAGTACTTC. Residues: CASSFLKSLSPYEQYF.

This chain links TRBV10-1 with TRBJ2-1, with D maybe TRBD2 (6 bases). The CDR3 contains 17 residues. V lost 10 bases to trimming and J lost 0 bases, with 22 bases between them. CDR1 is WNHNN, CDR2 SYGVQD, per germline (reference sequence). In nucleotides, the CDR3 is TGCGCCATCCACAGTTGCGGGACCAACTTCTCCTACAATGAGCAGTTCTTC. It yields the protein CAIHSCGTNFSYNEQFF.

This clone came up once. CDR3 sequence reads: CASSLRSQPQHF. The CDR3 DNA reads TGTGCCAGCAGCTTGCGTTCTCAGCCCCAGCATTTT. The J gene is TRBJ1-5, the V gene TRBV5-6, with D unresolved. The germline V gene encodes CDR1 SGHDT and CDR2 YYEEEE. V lost 1 base, J lost 6 bases, and 5 bases lay in between. CDR3 length equals 12 residues.

The CDR3 bases are TGCGCCAGCAGCTTGGAAGGCGGGGCGATGAACACTGAAGCTTTCTTT. The encoded protein is CASSLEGGAMNTEAFF. V is TRBV5-1 and J is TRBJ1-1; maybe TRBD1 (5 bases). The ends were cut back, 0 bases at V and 0 bases at J, with 12 bases in the middle. This CDR3 comprises 16 residues. Germline V gene sequence: CDR1 SGHRS, CDR2 YFSETQ.

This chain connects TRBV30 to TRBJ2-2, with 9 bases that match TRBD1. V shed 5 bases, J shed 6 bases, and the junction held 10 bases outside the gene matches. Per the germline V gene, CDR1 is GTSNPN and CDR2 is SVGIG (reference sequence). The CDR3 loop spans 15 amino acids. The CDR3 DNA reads TGTGCCTGGTTGAACCGGGACAGGGTTTCCGGGGAGCTGTTTTTT. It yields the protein CAWLNRDRVSGELFF.

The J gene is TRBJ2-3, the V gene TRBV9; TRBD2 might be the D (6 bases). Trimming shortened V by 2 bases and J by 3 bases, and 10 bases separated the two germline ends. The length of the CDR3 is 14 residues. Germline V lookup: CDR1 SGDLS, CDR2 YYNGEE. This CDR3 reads CASSVGLSTDTQYF. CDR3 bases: TGTGCCAGCAGCGTGGGACTTAGTACAGATACGCAGTATTTT.

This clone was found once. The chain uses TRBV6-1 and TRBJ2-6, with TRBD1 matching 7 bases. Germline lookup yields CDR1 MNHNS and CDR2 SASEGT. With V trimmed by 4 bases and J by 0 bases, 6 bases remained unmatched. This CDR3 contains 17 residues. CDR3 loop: CASSVGQISSGANVLTF. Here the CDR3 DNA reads TGTGCCAGCAGTGTGGGACAGATAAGCTCTGGGGCCAACGTCCTGACTTTC.

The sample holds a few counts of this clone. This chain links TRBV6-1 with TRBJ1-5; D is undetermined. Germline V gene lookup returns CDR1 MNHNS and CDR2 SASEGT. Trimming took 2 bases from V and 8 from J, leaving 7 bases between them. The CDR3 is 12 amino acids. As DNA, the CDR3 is TGTGCCAGCAGTGAAATCGTGGAGCCCCAGCATTTT. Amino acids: CASSEIVEPQHF.

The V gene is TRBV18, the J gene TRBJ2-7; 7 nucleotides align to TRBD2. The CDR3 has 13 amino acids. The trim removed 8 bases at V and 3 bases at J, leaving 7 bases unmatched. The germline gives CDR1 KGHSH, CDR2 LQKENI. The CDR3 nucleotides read TGTGCCAGCGCACGGCCTAGCGGCTACGAGCAGTACTTC. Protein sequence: CASARPSGYEQYF. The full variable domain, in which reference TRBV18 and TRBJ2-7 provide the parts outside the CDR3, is NAGVMQNPRHLVRRRGQEARLRCSPMKGHSHVYWYRQLPEEGLKFMVYLQKENIIDESGMPKERFSAEFPKEGPSILRIQQVVRGDSAAYFCASARPSGYEQYFGPGTRLTVT.